Each of the 10 T cell receptor beta chains below was sequenced from the same sample in a study of neurological immune-mediated disorders. Via MiXCR, TCRdb re-called the 5' RACE reads, giving one row per CDR3 protein. Of tens of thousands of distinct CDR3 sequences in the sample, approximately 17% were seen once. The specimen was PBMCs. The receptor source for this set is a woman in her forties in good health.

This clonotype came up a few times. The rearrangement uses TRBV29-1 and TRBJ2-1; TRBD2 aligns across 10 bases. The CDR3 totals 16 residues. With V trimmed by 5 bases and J by 7 bases, 14 bases remained unmatched. Germline V CDR1 and CDR2: SQVTM, ANQGSEA. For the CDR3, the DNA is TGCAGCGTTCCCAAGCGGGCTAGCGGGAGCAATAATGAGCAGTTCTTC. This sequence encodes CSVPKRASGSNNEQFF.

This clonotype was observed at least ten times. The V call is TRBV4-3, the J call TRBJ2-1, with D maybe TRBD2 (6 bases). This CDR3 has 16 residues. Trimming pared 1 base from V and 12 bases from J, leaving 22 bases between. The germline CDR1 and CDR2 sequences are LGHNA and YSLEER. CDR3 in DNA: TGCGCCAGCAGCCAAGGGGATCGGGAGAATAAAGGGCGGCAGTTCTTC. Its translation is CASSQGDRENKGRQFF.

V and J are TRBV29-1 and TRBJ2-7; 9 bases match TRBD2. Germline values: CDR1 SQVTM, CDR2 ANQGSEA. V gave up 7 bases and J gave up 2 bases; unmatched junction bases: 9. The CDR3 length is 14 residues. This CDR3 reads CSGQSGRPPYEQYF. The CDR3 bases are TGCAGCGGGCAGAGCGGGAGGCCTCCCTACGAGCAGTACTTC.

This clonotype was observed many times. This chain uses TRBV4-1 with TRBJ2-2; 10 positions match TRBD2. Germline CDR1 MGHRA, CDR2 YSYEKL. The CDR3 has 16 amino acids. The trim removed 4 bases at V and 5 bases at J, leaving 7 bases unmatched. The CDR3 protein is CASSLLGLAVTGELFF. DNA for the CDR3: TGCGCCAGCAGCCTCTTAGGACTAGCGGTAACCGGGGAGCTGTTTTTT.

This clonotype was seen ten or more times. This chain connects TRBV12-5 to TRBJ2-3, with 8 bases lining up with TRBD2. V gave up 4 bases and J gave up 3 bases; unmatched junction bases: 6. Germline values: CDR1 LGHNT, CDR2 FRNRAP. The CDR3 spans 15 residues. CDR3 loop: CASGSLAEQTDTQYF. The CDR3 DNA sequence: TGTGCTAGTGGTTCACTAGCGGAACAGACAGATACGCAGTATTTT.

This clonotype was detected ten times or more. The chain couples TRBV29-1 to TRBJ1-2, with TRBD1 matching over 9 bases. V dropped 5 bases and J dropped 8; count of bases not matched to a gene: 3. Germline CDR1 SQVTM, CDR2 ANQGSEA. The CDR3 contains 11 residues. This CDR3 reads CSVWTGEGYTF. The CDR3 DNA reads as TGCAGCGTTTGGACAGGGGAGGGCTACACCTTC.

The sample holds a few counts of this clonotype. V gene TRBV7-8 combines with J gene TRBJ2-7, with 8 bases lining up with TRBD1. The CDR3 has 17 residues. V was pared by 2 bases and J by 2 bases, with 11 bases of the junction left unmatched. Looked up from germline, CDR1 is SGHVS and CDR2 is FQNEAQ. CDR3 sequence: CASSLSPPQQGAYEQYF. In DNA, the CDR3 is TGTGCCAGCAGCTTATCCCCTCCCCAACAGGGGGCCTACGAGCAGTACTTC.

This sequence joins TRBV30 and TRBJ1-1; TRBD1 matches at 9 bases. The CDR3 spans 15 residues. In germline, CDR1 is GTSNPN, CDR2 SVGIG (reference sequence). With V trimmed by 3 bases and J by 6 bases, 11 bases remained unmatched. CDR3 nucleotides: TGTGCCTGGAGCAACCTCGGGACAGGGCGGCCTGAAGCTTTCTTT. Protein: CAWSNLGTGRPEAFF. Drawing the rest from reference TRBV30 and TRBJ1-1, the complete variable domain is SQTIHQWPATLVQPVGSPLSLECTVEGTSNPNLYWYRQAAGRGLQLLFYSVGIGQISSEVPQNLSASRPQDRQFILSSKKLLLSDSGFYLCAWSNLGTGRPEAFFGQGTRLTVV.

The J gene is TRBJ2-1, the V gene TRBV10-2, with 8 positions matching TRBD2. This CDR3 comprises 15 residues. Germline CDR1 and CDR2: WSHSY and SAAADI. V dropped 3 bases and J dropped 6; count of bases not matched to a gene: 7. CDR3 residues: CASSDLQRGRNEQFF. Written as DNA, the CDR3 is TGCGCCAGCAGTGACCTCCAGCGGGGGCGCAATGAGCAGTTCTTC.

This clonotype came up a few times. The J gene is TRBJ2-6, the V gene TRBV2; D is possibly TRBD2 (5 bases). Germline V gives CDR1 SNHLY, CDR2 FYNNEI. This CDR3 spans 16 amino acids. V dropped 9 bases and J dropped 1 base, with 16 bases sitting between them. Here the CDR3 DNA reads TGTGCCAGGAGGGCGACGCGGGTTTCTGGGGCCAACGTCCTGACTTTC. It yields the protein CARRATRVSGANVLTF.